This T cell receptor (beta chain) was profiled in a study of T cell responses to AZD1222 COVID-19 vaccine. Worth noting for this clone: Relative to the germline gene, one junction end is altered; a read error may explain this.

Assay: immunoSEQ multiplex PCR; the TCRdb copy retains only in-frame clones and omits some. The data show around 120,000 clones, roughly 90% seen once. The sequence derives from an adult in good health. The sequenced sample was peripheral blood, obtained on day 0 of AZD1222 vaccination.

CDR3 sequence: CASSRKSGRDKVF. In nucleotides, the CDR3 is TGTGCCAGCAGTAGAAAAAGCGGACGGGATAAGGTCTTC. The chain couples TRBV28 to TRBJ2-7; D possibly corresponds to TRBD2 (5 bases). From germline, CDR1 is MDHEN and CDR2 SYDVKM. The CDR3 is 13 amino acids. Complete variable domain (other parts from reference TRBV28 and TRBJ2-7): DVKVTQSSRYLVKRTGEKVFLECVQDMDHENMFWYRQDPGLGLRLIYFSYDVKMKEKGDIPEGYSVSREKKERFSLILESASTNQTSMYLCASSRKSGRDKVFGPGTRLTVT.